This T cell receptor beta chain was identified during a study of T cells expressing NK-cell markers. Turning to the study itself: Seropositivity for HCMV was found in most of the eight sequenced donors, with one seronegative. Whole-study results and caveats: For a handful of donors, the dominant NKG2C+ clonotypes made up roughly 1.0-8% of their CD8+ T cells. Leadership of the CD3+CD56-NKG2C+ fraction also belonged to these clonotypes in several donors.

In the case of this clonotype: Antigen unknown.

TCRdb processed the 5' RACE reads again and assigns one entry to each CDR3 protein, with no DNA. Across 350,000 to 400,000 distinct CDR3 sequences, the top ten clones capture around a tenth of the sample. The CDR3 covers 16 residues. The chain joins TRBV12-3 or TRBV12-4 to TRBJ2-7; checking the TCRdb D call of TRBD1 is not possible without DNA. Sequencing was carried out using blood T cells: a sorted CD56 or NKG2C T cell subset, CD4+ or CD8+ T cells, or bulk PBMC T cells (not recorded which). This TCR derives from a woman aged 45-65 years in good health. The CDR3 loop reads CASSSLSGTYSYEQYF.